The sequence of this TCR beta chain was determined in a study of blood T cell repertoires in COVID-19. Study-wide background: COVID-19 samples from acute and convalescent phases originated in the United States, Italy and Spain.

The CDR3 extends over 15 amino acids. V lost 4 bases to trimming and J lost 0 bases, with 11 bases between them. Germline V gene lookup returns CDR1 WNHNN and CDR2 SYGVQD (reference sequence). Measured with immunoSEQ multiplex PCR; TCRdb has only the in-frame clones, and not every one. The sample yields about 360,000 clones, around 87% seen once. Sequencing used PBMCs or T cells enriched from blood (not recorded which). This receptor was obtained from a man in his thirties or forties who had recovered from COVID-19. The chain is built from TRBV10-1 and TRBJ2-3; D is possibly TRBD2 (6 bases). The CDR3 DNA follows: TGCGCCAGCAGTGGCGGGACGGCTAGCACAGATACGCAGTATTTT. The encoded protein is CASSGGTASTDTQYF.